The 27 T cell receptor beta chains listed next were all sequenced from one sample in a study of T cell responses to AZD1222 COVID-19 vaccine. TCRdb keeps only in-frame clones here, not all; method: immunoSEQ multiplex PCR. Of approximately 130,000 clones in the sample, around 90% are singletons; the top ten hold 0.9% to 1.3%. The source material was peripheral blood, sampled 28 days after the second AZD1222 dose. These receptors were collected from an adult who received the AZD1222 COVID-19 vaccine.

V gene TRBV28 combines with J gene TRBJ1-3; weak D call: TRBD1 (6 bases). The CDR3 is made up of 17 amino acids. From germline, CDR1 is MDHEN and CDR2 SYDVKM. V was clipped by 4 bases and J by 0 bases, with 16 bases between them. CDR3 in amino acids: CASSSPGGRHSGNTIYF. CDR3 sequence (DNA): TGTGCCAGCAGTTCGCCCGGGGGCCGGCACTCTGGAAACACCATATATTTT.

The chain links TRBV6-6 to TRBJ2-7; possible D gene TRBD2, 5 bases. V lost 6 bases to trimming and J lost 3 bases, with 18 bases between them. Germline V lookup: CDR1 MNHNY, CDR2 SVGAGI (reference sequence). The length of the CDR3 is 15 residues. The CDR3 reads CASRKAAENYYEQYF. The DNA for the CDR3 is TGTGCCAGCAGGAAGGCAGCGGAAAATTACTACGAGCAGTACTTC.

This clone has just one count. J is TRBJ1-1 and V is TRBV19, with 7 nucleotides matching TRBD1. V lost 8 bases and J lost 2; bases outside the gene matches: 8. The V gene's germline CDR1 is LNHDA and CDR2 SQIVND (reference sequence). This CDR3 region has 14 residues. CDR3: CASRLEGANTEAFF. The CDR3 DNA is TGTGCCAGTCGCTTGGAGGGGGCAAACACTGAAGCTTTCTTT.

This clone was counted between two and nine times. V gene TRBV24-1 combines with J gene TRBJ2-7, with 8 bases lining up with TRBD1. Germline-derived CDR1 and CDR2 are KGHDR and SFDVKD. The CDR3 consists of 13 residues. The trim removed 9 bases at V and 3 bases at J, leaving 6 bases unmatched. CDR3 DNA: TGTGCCACCGGTGGACAGGGAAGCTACGAGCAGTACTTC. This sequence encodes CATGGQGSYEQYF.

V usage is TRBV11-1 and J usage is TRBJ1-6; the D gene is possibly TRBD1 (6 bases). This CDR3 is built from 16 residues. Trimming stripped 5 bases from V and 8 bases from J, with 19 bases between. The germline V gene has CDR1 SGHAT and CDR2 FQDESV (reference sequence). In nucleotides, the CDR3 is TGTGCCAGCAGCACCCGCGTAGGGGGGCGAGATTCACCCCTCCACTTT. Translation: CASSTRVGGRDSPLHF.

The genes are TRBV20-1 and TRBJ2-1; no clear D. V was pared by 3 bases and J by 6 bases, with 6 bases between. The germline gives CDR1 DFQATT, CDR2 SNEGSKA (reference sequence). This CDR3 spans 11 amino acids. Here the CDR3 reads CSARLGNEQFF. The CDR3 nucleotides are TGCAGTGCTAGGTTGGGCAATGAGCAGTTCTTC.

The genes are TRBV28 and TRBJ2-7; D gene ambiguous. Per the germline V gene, CDR1 is MDHEN and CDR2 is SYDVKM. The V gene lost 3 bases and the J gene lost 4 bases, with 13 bases spanning the gap. CDR3 length: 14 residues. CDR3 sequence (DNA): TGTGCCAGCAGTTTGATAGCCATCCCATACGAGCAGTACTTC. This sequence encodes CASSLIAIPYEQYF. The complete variable domain, with remaining parts taken from reference TRBV28 and TRBJ2-7, reads DVKVTQSSRYLVKRTGEKVFLECVQDMDHENMFWYRQDPGLGLRLIYFSYDVKMKEKGDIPEGYSVSREKKERFSLILESASTNQTSMYLCASSLIAIPYEQYFGPGTRLTVT.

The genes are TRBV6-2 or TRBV6-3 and TRBJ2-5, with a tentative D call TRBD1 (5 bases). This CDR3 region has 13 residues. The germline V gene encodes CDR1 MNHEY and CDR2 SVGEGT. Trimming took off 6 bases at V and 3 bases at J, with 11 bases between the two ends. The CDR3 nucleotides are TGTGCCAGCAGCTCAGACAGAGAAGAGACCCAGTACTTC. Translating gives CASSSDREETQYF.

The J gene is TRBJ2-5, the V gene TRBV11-2; the D gene is possibly TRBD1 (5 bases). The V end was cut by 5 bases, the J end by 5 bases, with 12 bases between. The germline gives CDR1 SGHAT, CDR2 FQNNGV. The length of the CDR3 is 13 residues. The CDR3 bases are TGTGCCAGCAGCCGACAGTTATCGGAGACCCAGTACTTC. Its translation: CASSRQLSETQYF.

This sequence joins TRBV13 and TRBJ2-5; D possibly corresponds to TRBD2 (6 bases). The CDR3 contains 12 residues. V lost 4 bases and J lost 5, with 8 bases in between. Per the germline V gene, CDR1 is PRHDT and CDR2 is FYEKMQ (reference sequence). The CDR3 DNA is TGTGCCAGCAGCTCCCGGGAGGAGACCCAGTACTTC. It encodes CASSSREETQYF.

The genes are TRBV24-1 and TRBJ2-1; 7 bases map to TRBD1. V dropped 3 bases and J dropped 0; count of bases not matched to a gene: 4. This CDR3 has 16 amino acids. Germline V CDR1 and CDR2: KGHDR, SFDVKD. This chain's CDR3 is CATSDGTARSYNEQFF. Here the CDR3 DNA reads TGTGCCACCAGTGATGGGACAGCACGCTCCTACAATGAGCAGTTCTTC.

The V call is TRBV4-3, the J call TRBJ1-4; 7 bases line up with TRBD1. Germline V lookup: CDR1 LGHNA, CDR2 YSLEER. Trimming removed 1 base from V and 7 bases from J; junction bases left unmatched: 3. This CDR3 is built from 14 residues. In DNA form, the CDR3 reads TGCGCCAGCAGCCAAGGACAGGGCGGTGAAAAACTGTTTTTT. Translated: CASSQGQGGEKLFF.

The chain carries TRBV12-3 or TRBV12-4 and TRBJ1-2, with 7 bases matching TRBD1. CDR3 length: 13 amino acids. Losses at the gene ends were 4 bases for V and 5 bases for J; bases not matched to a gene: 4. The CDR3 DNA follows: TGTGCCAGCAGTTGGGACAGCCGATATGGCTACACCTTC. Protein: CASSWDSRYGYTF.

The chain is built from TRBV6-2 or TRBV6-3 and TRBJ2-7; 10 bases align to TRBD2. This CDR3 is built from 18 residues. Germline assignment: CDR1 MNHEY and CDR2 SVGEGT. V lost 5 bases and J lost 0; bases outside the gene matches: 13. The CDR3 here is CASSRGVAGGTYSYEQYF. CDR3 bases: TGTGCCAGCAGTCGGGGGGTAGCGGGAGGAACCTACTCCTACGAGCAGTACTTC.

J is TRBJ2-1 and V is TRBV18, with D unclear. V was trimmed by 2 bases and J by 0 bases, leaving 5 bases between them. The CDR3 consists of 14 residues. Germline values: CDR1 KGHSH, CDR2 LQKENI. The chain's CDR3 is CASSPASSYNEQFF. In DNA form, the CDR3 reads TGTGCCAGCTCACCAGCTAGCTCCTACAATGAGCAGTTCTTC.

The CDR3 is CASSSNEQYF. CDR3 nucleotide sequence: TGTGCCAGCAGCTCTAACGAGCAGTACTTC. The chain joins TRBV11-2 to TRBJ2-7; D gene ambiguous. Germline CDR1 and CDR2: SGHAT and FQNNGV. The CDR3 is made up of 10 amino acids. V was clipped by 4 bases and J by 5 bases, with 3 bases between them.

The chain uses TRBV19 and TRBJ2-1; D is unclear. Germline CDR1 LNHDA, CDR2 SQIVND (reference sequence). The ends were cut back, 6 bases at V and 10 bases at J, with 13 bases in the middle. This CDR3 is 12 amino acids long. This chain's CDR3 is CASSYAMGEQFF. CDR3 nucleotides: TGTGCCAGTAGCTATGCAATGGGGGAGCAGTTCTTC.

The table lists this clone with a count of one. V is TRBV7-8 and J is TRBJ2-2; 7 positions match TRBD1. J gave up 1 base and V 0 bases, and 2 bases lay outside the gene matches. CDR1 and CDR2 (germline): SGHVS, FQNEAQ. The CDR3 is made up of 16 amino acids. The CDR3 nucleotides read TGTGCCAGCAGCTTAGCGTCAGGGGGGAACACCGGGGAGCTGTTTTTT. Protein sequence: CASSLASGGNTGELFF.

The rearrangement joins TRBV5-6 to TRBJ2-1; 9 nucleotides match TRBD1. The CDR3 runs 17 residues. V shed 0 bases, J shed 9 bases, and the junction held 13 bases outside the gene matches. Germline CDR1 reads SGHDT; CDR2 reads YYEEEE. DNA of the CDR3: TGTGCCAGCAGCTTGGTGGGGCCGGGACAGGGTTTAAGTGAGCAGTTCTTC. It is translated as CASSLVGPGQGLSEQFF.

The rearrangement uses TRBV7-8 and TRBJ2-1, with D possibly matching TRBD2 (6 bases). Germline CDR1 reads SGHVS; CDR2 reads FQNEAQ. V lost 1 base, J lost 3 bases, and 13 bases lay in between. This CDR3 comprises 16 residues. CDR3 sequence (DNA): TGTGCCAGCAGCTTAGTGGGCGGGGTATTCTACAATGAGCAGTTCTTC. This gives the protein CASSLVGGVFYNEQFF.

The chain has TRBV11-3 and TRBJ2-1, with a weak D call TRBD2 (7 bases). Per the germline V gene, CDR1 is SGHNT and CDR2 is YENEEA. The ends were cut back, 1 base at V and 0 bases at J, with 10 bases in the middle. This CDR3 is 16 amino acids long. The CDR3 DNA follows: TGTGCCAGCAGCTTAGGGGGAGGGGGCTCCTACAATGAGCAGTTCTTC. Translating gives CASSLGGGGSYNEQFF.

This sequence joins TRBV6-1 and TRBJ1-2; TRBD1 might be the D (6 bases). The CDR3 totals 14 residues. V dropped 0 bases and J dropped 3 bases, with 8 bases sitting between them. Germline V gene data show CDR1 as MNHNS and CDR2 as SASEGT. The CDR3 bases are TGTGCCAGCAGTGAAGCCTGGACAGACTATGGCTACACCTTC. Translated, it gives CASSEAWTDYGYTF.

J is TRBJ1-1 and V is TRBV19; 10 nucleotides line up with TRBD1. The CDR3 spans 15 residues. V gave up 5 bases and J gave up 1 base; unmatched junction bases: 4. Germline CDR1 reads LNHDA; CDR2 reads SQIVND (reference sequence). The CDR3 DNA reads TGTGCCAGTAGTCCGACAGGGGGCCAGAACACTGAAGCTTTCTTT. Translation gives CASSPTGGQNTEAFF.

In DNA, the CDR3 is TGCGCCAGCAGCGCCCTAGCGGGAGGGCCCGAGACCCAGTACTTC. It is translated as CASSALAGGPETQYF. The rearrangement joins TRBV5-1 to TRBJ2-5; 12 bases fit TRBD2. This CDR3 spans 15 amino acids. The germline gives CDR1 SGHRS, CDR2 YFSETQ. V gave up 4 bases and J gave up 5 bases; unmatched junction bases: 6.

The chain carries TRBV6-5 and TRBJ1-4; TRBD1 matches at 9 bases. This CDR3 has 14 residues. Losses at the gene ends were 8 bases for V and 7 bases for J; bases not matched to a gene: 8. From germline, CDR1 is MNHEY and CDR2 SVGAGI. The CDR3 sequence is CASAGDRVREKLFF. CDR3 coding DNA: TGTGCCAGCGCAGGGGACAGGGTTCGTGAAAAACTGTTTTTT.

CDR3 coding DNA: TGTGCCAGCAGTGAATACGTGTTGGTGAACACTGAAGCTTTCTTT. Residues: CASSEYVLVNTEAFF. The V and J genes are TRBV6-1 and TRBJ1-1; no clear D gene. The V gene lost 2 bases and the J gene lost 0 bases, with 10 bases spanning the gap. The CDR3 extends over 15 amino acids. CDR1 MNHNS and CDR2 SASEGT come from the germline V gene.

The chain carries TRBV25-1 and TRBJ2-7; a possible D gene is TRBD1 (5 bases). The CDR3 runs 15 residues. Germline V CDR1 and CDR2: MGHDK, SYGVNS. The V end was cut by 0 bases, the J end by 1 base, with 10 bases between. The CDR3 DNA reads TGTGCCAGCAGTGAATATGGAGCAGGGTCCTACGAGCAGTACTTC. Protein: CASSEYGAGSYEQYF.